A selection of T cell receptor beta chains follows, all from one sample in a study of somatic mutations in cytotoxic T cells in rheumatoid arthritis. Only in-frame clones appear in the TCRdb table, and some are missing; sequencing was by immunoSEQ multiplex PCR. Of 7,000 or so clones listed, 60% are singletons. Sequenced material: CD8+ T cells sorted from blood. These receptors all come from a woman aged 40 to 50 in good health. Both conserved end residues are part of each CDR3. Expanded clones get a size class; other rows say once, few or many, or leave the size out.

clone_size: -
cdr3_length: 12
v_call: TRBV29-1
j_call: TRBJ2-1
cdr3_aa: CSARAPSGEQFF

clone_size: -
cdr3_length: 13
v_call: TRBV28
j_call: TRBJ1-1
cdr3_aa: CASSLDWGTEAFF

clone_size: -
cdr3_length: 15
v_call: TRBV5-5
j_call: TRBJ1-5
cdr3_aa: CASSLGQASNQPQHF

clone_size: -
cdr3_length: 12
v_call: TRBV6-5
j_call: TRBJ2-1
cdr3_aa: CASSYFGGEQFF

clone_size: -
cdr3_length: 16
v_call: TRBV5-5
j_call: TRBJ2-5
cdr3_aa: CASSFPGDPEQETQYF

clone_size: -
cdr3_length: 15
v_call: TRBV27
j_call: TRBJ2-7
cdr3_aa: CASSPAGWGSYEQYF

clone_size: few
cdr3_length: 15
v_call: TRBV4-2
j_call: TRBJ1-4
cdr3_aa: CASSGPSDSNEKLFF

clone_size: -
cdr3_length: 16
v_call: TRBV6-5
j_call: TRBJ1-1
cdr3_aa: CASSYRPEDRPTEAFF

clone_size: -
cdr3_length: 16
v_call: TRBV9
j_call: TRBJ2-2
cdr3_aa: CASSPTGHKNTGELFF

clone_size: -
cdr3_length: 14
v_call: TRBV29-1
j_call: TRBJ2-7
cdr3_aa: CSVLGGTGAYEQYF

clone_size: few
cdr3_length: 15
v_call: TRBV2
j_call: TRBJ1-2
cdr3_aa: CASSGEEQWIYGYTF

clone_size: -
cdr3_length: 13
v_call: TRBV6-5
j_call: TRBJ1-2
cdr3_aa: CASSYLGLDGYTF

clone_size: -
cdr3_length: 15
v_call: TRBV6-1
j_call: TRBJ2-7
cdr3_aa: CASSESRTSSYEQYF

clone_size: few
cdr3_length: 11
v_call: TRBV29-1
j_call: TRBJ1-1
cdr3_aa: CSVHIITEAFF

clone_size: few
cdr3_length: 14
v_call: TRBV27
j_call: TRBJ2-2
cdr3_aa: CASSFYQNTGELFF

clone_size: -
cdr3_length: 14
v_call: TRBV25-1
j_call: TRBJ2-3
cdr3_aa: CASRAGGGPDTQYF

clone_size: -
cdr3_length: 15
v_call: TRBV6-5
j_call: TRBJ2-1
cdr3_aa: CASSRQGSSYNEQFF

clone_size: -
cdr3_length: 13
v_call: TRBV13
j_call: TRBJ2-3
cdr3_aa: CASSPQGPDTQYF

clone_size: once
cdr3_length: 15
v_call: TRBV6-5
j_call: TRBJ1-1
cdr3_aa: CASSYTGTGLTEAFF

clone_size: -
cdr3_length: 19
v_call: TRBV21-1
j_call: TRBJ2-1
cdr3_aa: CASSKAPLGAGKPSNEQFF

clone_size: once
cdr3_length: 16
v_call: TRBV27
j_call: TRBJ2-1
cdr3_aa: CASRSGTSGAYNEQFF

clone_size: -
cdr3_length: 15
v_call: TRBV6-1
j_call: TRBJ1-5
cdr3_aa: CATKPERRSNQPQHF

clone_size: -
cdr3_length: 18
v_call: TRBV7-2
j_call: TRBJ2-1
cdr3_aa: CASSFGSASGSWSNEQFF

clone_size: -
cdr3_length: 16
v_call: TRBV5-4
j_call: TRBJ2-7
cdr3_aa: CASSDHSGRTGYEQYF

clone_size: -
cdr3_length: 12
v_call: TRBV29-1
j_call: TRBJ2-1
cdr3_aa: CSAEEGYNEQFF

clone_size: -
cdr3_length: 13
v_call: TRBV2
j_call: TRBJ1-2
cdr3_aa: CASEEGANYGYTF

clone_size: -
cdr3_length: 14
v_call: TRBV5-4
j_call: TRBJ1-1
cdr3_aa: CASSLAYRNTEAFF

clone_size: -
cdr3_length: 14
v_call: TRBV28
j_call: TRBJ2-1
cdr3_aa: CASSFGGNLNEQFF

clone_size: -
cdr3_length: 11
v_call: TRBV11-1
j_call: TRBJ2-7
cdr3_aa: CASSSRYEQYF

clone_size: -
cdr3_length: 15
v_call: TRBV15
j_call: TRBJ2-2
cdr3_aa: CATSRGLQNTGELFF

clone_size: few
cdr3_length: 13
v_call: TRBV30
j_call: TRBJ1-1
cdr3_aa: CAWSAFLYTEAFF

clone_size: -
cdr3_length: 15
v_call: TRBV29-1
j_call: TRBJ2-2
cdr3_aa: CSVEVFRGNTGELFF

clone_size: -
cdr3_length: 14
v_call: TRBV19
j_call: TRBJ2-1
cdr3_aa: CATNFGSSYNEQFF

clone_size: -
cdr3_length: 12
v_call: TRBV27
j_call: TRBJ2-3
cdr3_aa: CASSPGRDTQYF

clone_size: medium-sized
cdr3_length: 16
v_call: TRBV7-6
j_call: TRBJ2-1
cdr3_aa: CASSLEPLSIDNEQFF

clone_size: -
cdr3_length: 13
v_call: TRBV29-1
j_call: TRBJ1-2
cdr3_aa: CSVPGQLPYGYTF